This TCR beta chain was profiled in a study of cytomegalovirus exposure and HLA in healthy donors. Vbeta (60) and Jbeta (13) primers were used in the PCR. Profiled with immunoSEQ multiplex PCR; TCRdb holds only in-frame clones, not every one. The sample holds about 130,000 clones; 74% are singletons and the top ten take nearly 6%. The sequencing sample was made of PBMCs. The receptor's source is a woman between 50 and 59 years old in good health and CMV-seropositive.

Written as DNA, the CDR3 is TGTGCCAGCAGTGGCAGGGGTTATTCACCCCTCCACTTT. Encoded protein: CASSGRGYSPLHF. V is TRBV2 and J is TRBJ1-6; possibly TRBD1 for D (6 bases). V lost 4 bases and J lost 8, with 9 bases in between. The CDR3 extends over 13 amino acids. Germline V lookup: CDR1 SNHLY, CDR2 FYNNEI. Drawing the rest from reference TRBV2 and TRBJ1-6, the complete variable domain is EPEVTQTPSHQVTQMGQEVILRCVPISNHLYFYWYRQILGQKVEFLVSFYNNEISEKSEIFDDQFSVERPDGSNFTLKIRSTKLEDSAMYFCASSGRGYSPLHFGNGTRLTVT.